The 26 T cell receptor beta chains below all came from one sample that was sequenced in a study of blood T cell repertoires in COVID-19. Clones were sequenced by immunoSEQ multiplex PCR, and TCRdb holds only the in-frame ones, with some missing. The repertoire holds approximately 90,000 clones, roughly 80% seen once, with nearly 25% in the top ten. Input material: peripheral blood. These receptor sequences come from a man at least 80 years old with active or convalescent COVID-19.

The V gene is TRBV15, the J gene TRBJ1-3; D is possibly TRBD1 (5 bases). Germline CDR1 reads LNHNV; CDR2 reads YYDKDF (reference sequence). V was trimmed by 0 bases and J by 3 bases, leaving 12 bases between them. The CDR3 length is 16 residues. The CDR3 protein is CATSRDRGVIGNTIYF. For the CDR3, the DNA is TGTGCCACCAGCAGAGATCGGGGGGTTATTGGAAACACCATATATTTT.

This clone has a single count. The chain carries TRBV7-2 and TRBJ2-5; 10 bases are shared with TRBD1. The CDR3 has 15 amino acids. Germline trimming cut 3 bases from V and 2 bases from J; bases unmatched to any gene: 3. Germline V gene sequence: CDR1 SGHTA, CDR2 FQGNSA. The CDR3 DNA sequence: TGTGCCAGCAGCTTCGACAGGGGGCCACAAGAGACCCAGTACTTC. Protein: CASSFDRGPQETQYF.

The V call is TRBV5-5, the J call TRBJ1-5, with 7 nucleotides matching TRBD1. The CDR3 is 16 amino acids. V dropped 2 bases and J dropped 7; count of bases not matched to a gene: 12. Germline V gene sequence: CDR1 SGHKS, CDR2 YYEKEE (reference sequence). The CDR3: CASSFSFTGEHQPQHF. CDR3 nucleotides: TGTGCCAGCAGCTTCTCCTTTACAGGGGAGCACCAGCCCCAGCATTTT.

The chain employs TRBV27 and TRBJ1-1, with D possibly matching TRBD1 (5 bases). Germline CDR1 MNHEY, CDR2 SMNVEV (reference sequence). The CDR3 is 15 residues long. The germline V and J ends were trimmed by 5 bases and 3 bases, with 16 bases remaining between them. The CDR3 here is CASSISRGPHTEAFF. CDR3 nucleotide sequence: TGTGCCAGCAGTATCTCGCGGGGCCCCCACACTGAAGCTTTCTTT.

This chain links TRBV6-5 with TRBJ1-1; a weak D match, TRBD1 (6 bases). Germline V CDR1 and CDR2: MNHEY, SVGAGI. V lost 8 bases and J 1 base, leaving 11 bases between the germline ends. The CDR3 is made up of 13 amino acids. CDR3 protein: CASSRGRNTEAFF. The CDR3 nucleotides read TGTGCCAGCTCGAGGGGGAGGAACACTGAAGCTTTCTTT.

This rearrangement joins TRBV28 to TRBJ2-7, with D tentatively TRBD1 (6 bases). The CDR3 is made up of 15 amino acids. Germline V CDR1 and CDR2: MDHEN, SYDVKM. V was cut by 5 bases and J by 2 bases, with 16 bases left in between. The DNA of the CDR3 is TGTGCCAGCAGTCTCCGGGACATCCGAACCTACGAGCAGTACTTC. This encodes CASSLRDIRTYEQYF.

This chain joins TRBV6-4 and TRBJ1-1, with D maybe TRBD1 (6 bases). Germline V lookup: CDR1 MRHNA, CDR2 SNTAGT. The length of the CDR3 is 13 residues. V lost 5 bases to trimming and J lost 5 bases, with 12 bases between them. The CDR3 sequence is CASSQGSGTEAFF. The CDR3 DNA reads TGTGCCAGCAGTCAGGGGTCTGGGACTGAAGCTTTCTTT.

The J gene is TRBJ2-2, the V gene TRBV7-2, with 7 bases that match TRBD1. Losses at the gene ends were 5 bases for V and 5 bases for J; bases not matched to a gene: 8. This CDR3 spans 15 amino acids. Germline CDR1 reads SGHTA; CDR2 reads FQGNSA. CDR3 sequence reads: CASSPTGQYTGELFF. DNA for the CDR3: TGTGCCAGCAGCCCTACGGGACAGTATACCGGGGAGCTGTTTTTT.

CDR3 protein: CASSNGDRAPGRTEAFF. In DNA, the CDR3 is TGTGCCAGTAGCAACGGCGACAGGGCCCCAGGGAGGACTGAAGCTTTCTTT. The chain couples TRBV19 to TRBJ1-1; 7 bases match TRBD1. V was clipped by 6 bases and J by 5 bases; unmatched bases: 18. The CDR3 totals 17 residues. Germline assignment: CDR1 LNHDA and CDR2 SQIVND (reference sequence).

The V gene is TRBV2, the J gene TRBJ1-2, with D maybe TRBD1 (6 bases). From germline, CDR1 is SNHLY and CDR2 FYNNEI. Trimming removed 6 bases from V and 2 bases from J, with 16 bases in between. The CDR3 runs to 15 residues. The CDR3 DNA reads TGTGCCAGCAGACCCGGCGGCAGGGGAAACTATGGCTACACCTTC. Its translation is CASRPGGRGNYGYTF.

The chain links TRBV6-5 to TRBJ1-1; maybe TRBD1 (5 bases). V dropped 6 bases and J dropped 3 bases, with 8 bases sitting between them. CDR1 and CDR2 (germline): MNHEY, SVGAGI. The CDR3 runs 12 residues. CDR3 DNA sequence: TGTGCCAGCAGGGGGCTCGACACTGAAGCTTTCTTT. This translates into CASRGLDTEAFF.

J is TRBJ1-4 and V is TRBV5-1, with D perhaps TRBD1 (6 bases). V lost 4 bases and J 4 bases, leaving 20 bases between the germline ends. Germline loops: CDR1 SGHRS, CDR2 YFSETQ. This CDR3 spans 17 amino acids. The CDR3 DNA reads TGCGCCAGCAGCCCCCTCCCTGCAGGGGCCTATAATGAAAAACTGTTTTTT. It yields the protein CASSPLPAGAYNEKLFF. Variable domain in full (rest from reference TRBV5-1 and TRBJ1-4): KAGVTQTPRYLIKTRGQQVTLSCSPISGHRSVSWYQQTPGQGLQFLFEYFSETQRNKGNFPGRFSGRQFSNSRSEMNVSTLELGDSALYLCASSPLPAGAYNEKLFFGSGTQLSVL.

The chain employs TRBV13 and TRBJ2-7; D not certain. V was trimmed by 5 bases and J by 2 bases, leaving 19 bases between them. From germline, CDR1 is PRHDT and CDR2 FYEKMQ (reference sequence). CDR3 length equals 16 residues. The CDR3 nucleotides are TGTGCCAGCAGCCACACGGGTCCTCCCGACCCCTACGAGCAGTACTTC. Protein product: CASSHTGPPDPYEQYF.

CDR3 nucleotides: TGTGCCTGGAGTTATCAGGCTTCCTACGAGCAGTACTTC. This codes for CAWSYQASYEQYF. This chain uses TRBV30 with TRBJ2-7; D not certain. The length of the CDR3 is 13 residues. V gave up 2 bases and J gave up 1 base, with 9 bases separating them. Germline V gene lookup returns CDR1 GTSNPN and CDR2 SVGIG (reference sequence).

The gene calls are TRBV6-5 and TRBJ2-5; 9 nucleotides line up with TRBD1. CDR3 length: 14 residues. Germline V gives CDR1 MNHEY, CDR2 SVGAGI. The V and J ends lost 6 bases and 3 bases, in that order; junction bases with no gene match: 5. CDR3 in amino acids: CASSKQGAKETQYF. The CDR3 DNA is TGTGCCAGCAGCAAACAGGGGGCTAAAGAGACCCAGTACTTC.

This clone was picked up a small number of times. The chain is built from TRBV5-4 and TRBJ2-6; 7 bases map to TRBD1. J lost 4 bases, V lost 1 base, and 8 bases had no gene match. Germline values: CDR1 SGHNT, CDR2 YYREEE (reference sequence). The CDR3 runs 17 residues. The CDR3 is CASSLSEGARGANVLTF. The CDR3 DNA sequence: TGTGCCAGCAGCTTGAGTGAGGGGGCCCGCGGGGCCAACGTCCTGACTTTC. The variable domain in full, with the rest retrieved from reference TRBV5-4 and TRBJ2-6, is ETGVTQSPTHLIKTRGQQVTLRCSSQSGHNTVSWYQQALGQGPQFIFQYYREEENGRGNFPPRFSGLQFPNYSSELNVNALELDDSALYLCASSLSEGARGANVLTFGAGSRLTVL.

This clone was seen a handful of times. This chain connects TRBV18 to TRBJ1-6; 11 nucleotides agree with TRBD1. Trimming removed 5 bases from V and 10 bases from J; junction bases left unmatched: 4. The germline V gene has CDR1 KGHSH and CDR2 LQKENI. This CDR3 is built from 14 residues. The CDR3 DNA reads TGTGCCAGCTCAGGGACAGGGGGAAGGTCACCCCTCCACTTT. It specifies CASSGTGGRSPLHF.

The rearrangement joins TRBV7-2 to TRBJ2-7; no clear D. The CDR3 has 11 residues. Germline CDR1 and CDR2: SGHTA and FQGNSA. Between the trimmed V and J ends, which lost 2 bases and 5 bases, there was a span of 4 bases. The CDR3 nucleotides are TGTGCCAGCAGCTTAAGCAACGAGCAGTACTTC. It translates to CASSLSNEQYF. Variable domain in full (rest from reference TRBV7-2 and TRBJ2-7): GAGVSQSPSNKVTEKGKDVELRCDPISGHTALYWYRQSLGQGLEFLIYFQGNSAPDKSGLPSDRFSAERTGGSVSTLTIQRTQQEDSAVYLCASSLSNEQYFGPGTRLTVT.

The chain carries TRBV3-1 (or the pseudogene TRBV3-2) and TRBJ1-4, with a weak D call TRBD1 (6 bases). CDR1 is LGHDT and CDR2 is YNNKEL in the germline V gene (reference sequence). V was cut by 4 bases and J by 8 bases, with 14 bases left in between. The CDR3 sequence is 14 residues long. CDR3 in DNA: TGTGCCAGCAGCCCGGTGAGGGGACAAGAAAAACTGTTTTTT. Its protein product is CASSPVRGQEKLFF.

The chain is built from TRBV5-4 and TRBJ2-3; weak D call: TRBD1 (7 bases). V lost 4 bases, J lost 1 base, and 13 bases lay in between. Germline loops: CDR1 SGHNT, CDR2 YYREEE (reference sequence). The CDR3 runs to 15 residues. The CDR3 sequence: CASSPPGGRTDTQYF. The CDR3 DNA is TGTGCCAGCAGCCCACCAGGGGGGCGCACAGATACGCAGTATTTT.

The chain uses TRBV2 and TRBJ1-6; D call uncertain. V lost 4 bases and J 2 bases, leaving 9 bases between the germline ends. Germline V gene sequence: CDR1 SNHLY, CDR2 FYNNEI. The CDR3 contains 15 residues. The CDR3 region is CASSVQAPYNSPLHF. The CDR3 DNA reads as TGTGCCAGCAGTGTCCAGGCCCCCTATAATTCACCCCTCCACTTT.

The genes are TRBV5-1 and TRBJ1-3; D is ambiguous. The V and J ends lost 0 bases and 0 bases respectively, with 7 bases between them. Germline CDR1 and CDR2: SGHRS and YFSETQ. This CDR3 has 15 amino acids. The CDR3 sequence: CASSLGHPSGNTIYF. Written as DNA, the CDR3 is TGCGCCAGCAGCTTGGGACACCCCTCTGGAAACACCATATATTTT. Looking up the rest from reference TRBV5-1 and TRBJ1-3 gives the full variable domain: KAGVTQTPRYLIKTRGQQVTLSCSPISGHRSVSWYQQTPGQGLQFLFEYFSETQRNKGNFPGRFSGRQFSNSRSEMNVSTLELGDSALYLCASSLGHPSGNTIYFGEGSWLTVV.

The genes are TRBV7-2 and TRBJ1-4; 9 bases match TRBD1. This CDR3 has 14 amino acids. Germline CDR1 and CDR2: SGHTA and FQGNSA. V was pared by 4 bases and J by 7 bases, with 4 bases of the junction left unmatched. The CDR3 DNA reads as TGTGCCAGCAGCTCCGGGACAGGGATTGAAAAACTGTTTTTT. Amino acids: CASSSGTGIEKLFF.

This clone appeared a few times. This sequence joins TRBV11-3 and TRBJ2-3; D gene unclear. The germline V gene encodes CDR1 SGHNT and CDR2 YENEEA. The V gene lost 4 bases and the J gene lost 2 bases, with 16 bases spanning the gap. CDR3 length: 16 amino acids. DNA of the CDR3: TGTGCCAGCAGCTCCCGACTCGACCCCCTCACAGATACGCAGTATTTT. The encoded protein is CASSSRLDPLTDTQYF.

The chain combines TRBV28 with TRBJ1-2, with TRBD1 as a possible D gene (5 bases). Germline lookup yields CDR1 MDHEN and CDR2 SYDVKM. The V and J ends lost 4 bases and 7 bases respectively, with 10 bases between them. This CDR3 contains 12 residues. CDR3 residues: CASSSGTSGYTF. DNA of the CDR3: TGTGCCAGCAGTTCCGGGACTTCTGGCTACACCTTC.

This chain uses TRBV28 with TRBJ1-1; D possibly corresponds to TRBD1 (5 bases). The CDR3 consists of 18 residues. Germline CDR1 reads MDHEN; CDR2 reads SYDVKM. V shed 6 bases and J shed 0 bases, with 23 bases lying between them. For the CDR3, the DNA is TGTGCCAGCAGAAATATCCCTCAAGGGGCCCCACTGAACACTGAAGCTTTCTTT. Protein: CASRNIPQGAPLNTEAFF.